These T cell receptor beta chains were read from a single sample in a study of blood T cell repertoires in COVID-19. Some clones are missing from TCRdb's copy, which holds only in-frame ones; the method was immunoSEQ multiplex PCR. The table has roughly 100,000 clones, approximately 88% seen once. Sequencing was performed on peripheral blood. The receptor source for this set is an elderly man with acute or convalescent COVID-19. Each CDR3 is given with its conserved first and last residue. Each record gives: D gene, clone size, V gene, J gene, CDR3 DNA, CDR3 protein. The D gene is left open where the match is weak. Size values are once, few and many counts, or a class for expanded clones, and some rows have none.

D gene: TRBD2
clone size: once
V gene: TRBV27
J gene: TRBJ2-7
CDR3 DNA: TGTGCCAGCAGCCTTACCCCGGGACTATCCTACGAGCAGTACTTC
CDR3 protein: CASSLTPGLSYEQYF

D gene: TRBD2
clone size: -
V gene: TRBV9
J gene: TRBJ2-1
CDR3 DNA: TGTGCCAGCAGCGTCTTACAGACTAGCGGGAGTGACAATGAGCAGTTCTTC
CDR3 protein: CASSVLQTSGSDNEQFF

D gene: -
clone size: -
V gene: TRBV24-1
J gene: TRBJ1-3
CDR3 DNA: TGTGCCACCAGTGCGGGGGGGATCTCTGGAAACACCATATATTTT
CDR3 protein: CATSAGGISGNTIYF

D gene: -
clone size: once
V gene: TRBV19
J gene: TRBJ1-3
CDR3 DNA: TGTGCCAGTAGTACCTTCAACAGCGGCTTCTCTGGAAACACCATATATTTT
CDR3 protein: CASSTFNSGFSGNTIYF

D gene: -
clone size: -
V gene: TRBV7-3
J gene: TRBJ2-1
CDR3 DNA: TGTGCCAGCAGCTTAACGGGGGCTAGCGGAGTGATCTACAATGAGCAGTTCTTC
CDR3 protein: CASSLTGASGVIYNEQFF

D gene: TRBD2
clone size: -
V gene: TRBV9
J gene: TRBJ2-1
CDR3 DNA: TGTGCCAGCAGCGTCCTAGCGGCTAATGAGCAGTTCTTC
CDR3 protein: CASSVLAANEQFF

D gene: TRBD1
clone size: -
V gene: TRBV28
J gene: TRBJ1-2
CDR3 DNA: TGTGCCAGCAGTGTCGGGACAGCCCCTACTAACTATGGCTACACCTTC
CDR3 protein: CASSVGTAPTNYGYTF

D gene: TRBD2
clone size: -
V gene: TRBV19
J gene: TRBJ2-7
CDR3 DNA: TGTGCCAGTAGTGACCTAGCGGGAGGCGAGCAGTACTTC
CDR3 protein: CASSDLAGGEQYF

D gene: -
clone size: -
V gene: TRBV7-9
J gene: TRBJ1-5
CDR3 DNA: TGTGCCAGCAGCTCCGGACAGTCTAATAGCAATCAGCCCCAGCATTTT
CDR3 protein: CASSSGQSNSNQPQHF

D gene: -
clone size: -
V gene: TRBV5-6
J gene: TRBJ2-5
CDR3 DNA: TGTGCCAGCAGCTTGCGGGAGACCCAGTACTTC
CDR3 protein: CASSLRETQYF

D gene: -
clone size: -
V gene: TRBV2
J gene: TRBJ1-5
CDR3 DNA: TGTGCCAGCTCTCAGGGGATGGGCAATCAGCCCCAGCATTTT
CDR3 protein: CASSQGMGNQPQHF

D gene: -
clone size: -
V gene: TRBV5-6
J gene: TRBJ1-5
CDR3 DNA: TGTGCCAGCAGCTTGGCAGGCTTTAATCAGCCCCAGCATTTT
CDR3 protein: CASSLAGFNQPQHF

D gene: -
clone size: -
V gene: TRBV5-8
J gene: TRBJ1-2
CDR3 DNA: TGTGCCAGCAGCTTGGGAGCCGCTGGTGGCTACACCTTC
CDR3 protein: CASSLGAAGGYTF

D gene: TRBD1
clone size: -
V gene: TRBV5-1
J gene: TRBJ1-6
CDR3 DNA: TGCGCCAGCAGGCCCGGGACAGGCGCCTCACCCCTCCACTTT
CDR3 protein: CASRPGTGASPLHF

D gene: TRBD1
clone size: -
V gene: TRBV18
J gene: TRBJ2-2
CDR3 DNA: TGTGCCAGCTCACGAGCCGGGACAGGGGGCTACGGGGAGCTGTTTTTT
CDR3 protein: CASSRAGTGGYGELFF

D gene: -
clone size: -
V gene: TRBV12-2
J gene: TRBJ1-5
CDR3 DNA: TGTGCAAGTCGCTTAGACAATACGAGCAATCAGCCCCAGCATTTT
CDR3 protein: CASRLDNTSNQPQHF

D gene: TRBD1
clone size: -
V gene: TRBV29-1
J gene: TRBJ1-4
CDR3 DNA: TGCAGCGTTGTGGACAGGGGGGAAAAACTGTTTTTT
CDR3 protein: CSVVDRGEKLFF

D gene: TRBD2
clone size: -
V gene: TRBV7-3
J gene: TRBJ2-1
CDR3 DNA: TGTGCCAGCAGCTCTCAGGCTAGCGGGAAGTACAATGAGCAGTTCTTC
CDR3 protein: CASSSQASGKYNEQFF

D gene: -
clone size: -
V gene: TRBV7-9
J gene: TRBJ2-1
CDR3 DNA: TGTGCCAGCAGCTTAGTGGGCCCCTACAATGAGCAGTTCTTC
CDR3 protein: CASSLVGPYNEQFF

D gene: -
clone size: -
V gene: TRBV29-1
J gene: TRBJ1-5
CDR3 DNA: TGCAGCGTGGGACGAGGGGGGGGAGATCAGCCCCAGCATTTT
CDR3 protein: CSVGRGGGDQPQHF

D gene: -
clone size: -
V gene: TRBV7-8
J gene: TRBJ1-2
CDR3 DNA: TGTGCCAGCAGCTTAGGGGGCACCAATGGCTACACCTTC
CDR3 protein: CASSLGGTNGYTF

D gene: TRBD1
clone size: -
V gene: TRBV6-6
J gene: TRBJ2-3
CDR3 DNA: TGTGCCAGCAGGGAGACAGGGGCAACAGATACGCAGTATTTT
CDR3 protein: CASRETGATDTQYF

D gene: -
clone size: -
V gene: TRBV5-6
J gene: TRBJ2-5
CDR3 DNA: TGTGCCAGCAGCCGCCTCCGGGACACCCAAGAGACCCAGTACTTC
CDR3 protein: CASSRLRDTQETQYF

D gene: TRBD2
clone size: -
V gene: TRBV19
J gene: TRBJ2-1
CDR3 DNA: TGTGCCAGTAGTCCTAGCGGGAGCTTCCATGAGCAGTTCTTC
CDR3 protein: CASSPSGSFHEQFF

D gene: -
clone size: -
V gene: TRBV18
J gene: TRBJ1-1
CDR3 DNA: TGTGCCAGCTCACCAGGCCTGAACACTGAAGCTTTCTTT
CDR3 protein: CASSPGLNTEAFF

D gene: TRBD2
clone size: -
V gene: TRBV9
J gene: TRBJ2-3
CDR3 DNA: TGTGCCAGCAGCTCCGGGACTAGCGGCGGATTAGATACGCAGTATTTT
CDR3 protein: CASSSGTSGGLDTQYF

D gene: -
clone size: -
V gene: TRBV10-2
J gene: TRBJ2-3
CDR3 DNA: TGCGCCAGCAGTGATAGGCGGAACACAGATACGCAGTATTTT
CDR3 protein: CASSDRRNTDTQYF

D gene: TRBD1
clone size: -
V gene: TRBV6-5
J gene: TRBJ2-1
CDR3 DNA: TGTGCCGGAGAGAGGGCAGGGGGCAATGAGCAGTTCTTC
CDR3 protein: CAGERAGGNEQFF

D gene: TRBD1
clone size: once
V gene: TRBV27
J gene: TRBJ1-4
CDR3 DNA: TGTGCCAGCAGTTGGCAGGGGGTCGACGAAAAACTGTTTTTT
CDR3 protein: CASSWQGVDEKLFF